What follows describes a single TCR beta chain. Antigen: not known. The data were taken from a study of T-cell reconstitution after alpha-beta-depleted transplantation in children. General study findings and limits: At day 60, the high TCRbeta diversity found in some patients originated from recipient T cells and thymic progenitors that had survived. A year post-transplant, T-cell counts and diversity derived mostly from newly produced T cells.

A library of TCRbeta sequences, prepared with unique molecular identifiers, was generated. TCRdb used MiXCR to reprocess the PCR reads, holding one entry per CDR3 protein. Among roughly 790,000 distinct CDR3 sequences, less than 20% were seen once, and the ten largest hold roughly 4.8%. From germline, CDR1 is SGHVS and CDR2 FQNEAQ. J was trimmed by 2 bases and V by 2 bases; bases with no gene match: 8. The CDR3 runs 17 residues. The TCR was taken from a male patient younger than 18 who had a stem cell transplant for acute lymphoblastic leukemia, so the T cells may come from the graft donor. The V call is TRBV7-8, the J call TRBJ2-5, with TRBD2 matching over 10 bases. Sample: PBMCs, mostly from graft donor cells, taken 360 days after TCRalphabeta/CD19-depleted stem cell transplant. CDR3 sequence (DNA): TGTGCCAGCAGCTTAACCAGACTAGCGGGTTTACAAGAGACCCAGTACTTC. This sequence encodes CASSLTRLAGLQETQYF.